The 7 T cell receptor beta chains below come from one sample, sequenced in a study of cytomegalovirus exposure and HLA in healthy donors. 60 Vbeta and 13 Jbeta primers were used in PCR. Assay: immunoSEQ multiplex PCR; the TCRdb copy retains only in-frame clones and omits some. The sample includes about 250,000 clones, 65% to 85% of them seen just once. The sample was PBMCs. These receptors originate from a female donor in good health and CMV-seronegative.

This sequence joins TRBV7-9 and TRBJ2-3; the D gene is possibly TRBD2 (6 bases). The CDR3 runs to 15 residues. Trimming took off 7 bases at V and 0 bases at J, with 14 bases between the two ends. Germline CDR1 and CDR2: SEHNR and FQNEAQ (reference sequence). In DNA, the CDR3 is TGTGCCAGCATCCCATGGGAGGCTAGCACAGATACGCAGTATTTT. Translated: CASIPWEASTDTQYF. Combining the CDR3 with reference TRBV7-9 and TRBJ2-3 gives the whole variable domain DTGVSQNPRHKITKRGQNVTFRCDPISEHNRLYWYRQTLGQGPEFLTYFQNEAQLEKSRLLSDRFSAERPKGSFSTLEIQRTEQGDSAMYLCASIPWEASTDTQYFGPGTRLTVL.

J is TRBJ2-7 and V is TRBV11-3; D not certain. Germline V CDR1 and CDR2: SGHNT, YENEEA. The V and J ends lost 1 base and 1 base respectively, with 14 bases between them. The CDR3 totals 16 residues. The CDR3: CASSLGGAYVSYEQYF. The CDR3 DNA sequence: TGTGCCAGCAGCTTAGGAGGAGCGTATGTATCCTACGAGCAGTACTTC.

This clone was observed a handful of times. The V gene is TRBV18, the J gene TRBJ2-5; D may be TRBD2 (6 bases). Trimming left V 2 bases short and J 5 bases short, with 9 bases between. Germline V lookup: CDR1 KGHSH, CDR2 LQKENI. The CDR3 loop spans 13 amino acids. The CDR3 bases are TGTGCCAGCTCACCAGGAGGGGCGGAGACCCAGTACTTC. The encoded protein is CASSPGGAETQYF. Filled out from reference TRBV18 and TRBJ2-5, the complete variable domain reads NAGVMQNPRHLVRRRGQEARLRCSPMKGHSHVYWYRQLPEEGLKFMVYLQKENIIDESGMPKERFSAEFPKEGPSILRIQQVVRGDSAAYFCASSPGGAETQYFGPGTRLLVL.

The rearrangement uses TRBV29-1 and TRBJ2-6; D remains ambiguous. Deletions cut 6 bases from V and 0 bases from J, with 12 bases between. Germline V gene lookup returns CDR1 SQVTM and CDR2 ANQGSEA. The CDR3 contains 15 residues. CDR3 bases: TGCAGCGTCCAGGTTTCTGGCTCTGGGGCCAACGTCCTGACTTTC. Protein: CSVQVSGSGANVLTF.

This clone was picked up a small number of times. CDR3 sequence: CASSLGLGAVAYEQYF. CDR3 DNA sequence: TGTGCCAGCAGTTTAGGCCTAGGGGCAGTAGCCTACGAGCAGTACTTC. The rearrangement joins TRBV6-5 to TRBJ2-5; the D gene is possibly TRBD1 (5 bases). The DNA matches TRBJ2-7 better at its end, which makes the J call doubtful. CDR1 is MNHEY, CDR2 SVGAGI, per germline. The CDR3 is 16 amino acids.

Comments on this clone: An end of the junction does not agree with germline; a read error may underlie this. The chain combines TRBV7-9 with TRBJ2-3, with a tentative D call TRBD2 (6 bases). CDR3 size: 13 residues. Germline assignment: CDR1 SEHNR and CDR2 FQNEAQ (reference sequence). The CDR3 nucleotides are TGTTCCAGCAGCTTAGGCGGGGCAGATACGCAGTATTTT. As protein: CSSSLGGADTQYF.

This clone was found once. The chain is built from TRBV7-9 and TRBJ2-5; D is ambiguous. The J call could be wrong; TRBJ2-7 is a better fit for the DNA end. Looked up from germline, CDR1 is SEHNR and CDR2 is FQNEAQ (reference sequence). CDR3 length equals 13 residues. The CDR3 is CASSLTDSYEQYF. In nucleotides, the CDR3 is TGTGCCAGCAGCTTAACTGATTCCTACGAGCAGTACTTC.